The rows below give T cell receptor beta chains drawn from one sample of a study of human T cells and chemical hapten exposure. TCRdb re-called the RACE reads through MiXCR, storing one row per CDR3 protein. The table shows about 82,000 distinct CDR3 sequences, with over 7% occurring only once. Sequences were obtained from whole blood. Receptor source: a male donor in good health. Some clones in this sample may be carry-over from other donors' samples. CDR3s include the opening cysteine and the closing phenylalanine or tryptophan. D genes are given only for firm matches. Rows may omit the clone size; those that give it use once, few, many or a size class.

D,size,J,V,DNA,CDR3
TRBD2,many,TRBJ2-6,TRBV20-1,TGCAGTGCTAGTGACGCGGGAGGATCTGGGGCCAACGTCCTGACTTTC,CSASDAGGSGANVLTF
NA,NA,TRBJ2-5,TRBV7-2,TGTGCCAGCAGCTGGCGGACCAGGGGAGAGGAGACCCAGTACTTC,CASSWRTRGEETQYF
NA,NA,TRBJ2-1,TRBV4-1,TGCGCCAGCAGCCAAGATTCTGCGTCGAGCTCCTACAATGAGCAGTTCTTC,CASSQDSASSSYNEQFF
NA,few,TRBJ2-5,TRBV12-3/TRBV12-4,TGTGCCAGCAGTTTCGCCGGGTACCAAGAGACCCAGTACTTC,CASSFAGYQETQYF
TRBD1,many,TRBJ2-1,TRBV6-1,TGTGCCAGCAGTGAATGGGACAGGGGGCATGTTGAGCAGTTCTTC,CASSEWDRGHVEQFF
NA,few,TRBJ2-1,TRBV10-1,TGCGCCAGCAGTGATCCGGGACCCCTCAATGAGCAGTTCTTC,CASSDPGPLNEQFF
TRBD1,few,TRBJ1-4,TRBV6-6,TGTGCCAGCACCCCGGGACAGGGTCTTCGGAAACTGTTTTTT,CASTPGQGLRKLFF
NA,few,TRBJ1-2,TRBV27,TGTGCCAGCAGTTTATCAGGGGCTTTCTATGGCTACACCTTC,CASSLSGAFYGYTF
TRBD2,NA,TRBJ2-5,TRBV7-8,TGTGCCAGCAGCCCGCGTCGTGCACTAGCGGCGCAAGAGACCCAGTACTTC,CASSPRRALAAQETQYF
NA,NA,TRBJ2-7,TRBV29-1,TGCAGCGTTGTGGCAGGGTACGAGCAGTACTTC,CSVVAGYEQYF
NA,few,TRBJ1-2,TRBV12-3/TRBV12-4,TGTGCCAGCAGTTACGGACAGCTTAACTATGGCTACACCTTC,CASSYGQLNYGYTF
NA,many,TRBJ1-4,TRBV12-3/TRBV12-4,TGTGCCAGCAGTTCCAACACCGGGGGTGAAAAACTGTTTTTT,CASSSNTGGEKLFF
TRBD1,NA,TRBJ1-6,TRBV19,TGTGCCAGTAGTATAGACGGGACAGAACCTAACCTTTATAATTCACCCCTCCACTTT,CASSIDGTEPNLYNSPLHF
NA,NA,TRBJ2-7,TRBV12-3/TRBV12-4,TGTGCCAGCAGACACTCAACAGCCTCTCGGGACGAGCAGTACTTC,CASRHSTASRDEQYF
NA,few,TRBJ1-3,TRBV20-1,TGCAGTGCCCCGCGGGCTCGAGACCCTGGAAACACCATATATTTT,CSAPRARDPGNTIYF
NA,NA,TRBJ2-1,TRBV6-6,TGTGCCAGCAGTCCCTTCGTCGGGGGCAGGTACAATGAGCAGTTCTTC,CASSPFVGGRYNEQFF
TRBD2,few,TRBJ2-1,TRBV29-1,TGCAGCGTTGAGCCCGCCGAAGGGACTAGCGGTCTCAATGAGCAGTTCTTC,CSVEPAEGTSGLNEQFF
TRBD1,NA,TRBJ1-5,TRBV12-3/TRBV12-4,TGTGCCAGCAGTCCCGCGGGACAGCCGCTTCGTCAGCCCCAGCATTTT,CASSPAGQPLRQPQHF
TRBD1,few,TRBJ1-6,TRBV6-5,TGTGCCAGCAGTTACTCGGGGACAGGGGAGATTCCCCTCCACTTT,CASSYSGTGEIPLHF
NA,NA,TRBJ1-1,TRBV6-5,TGTGCCAGCAGTTACCAGGGGCCCCCTGGAGACGCTGAAGCTTTCTTT,CASSYQGPPGDAEAFF
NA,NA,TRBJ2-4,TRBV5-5,TGTGCCAGCAGCTTGGGCCCGGCCAGGTCAGCCAAAAACATTCAGTACTTC,CASSLGPARSAKNIQYF
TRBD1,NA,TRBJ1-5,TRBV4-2,TGTGCCAGCAGCCAGTTCGACAGGGATAGCAATCAGCCCCAGCATTTT,CASSQFDRDSNQPQHF
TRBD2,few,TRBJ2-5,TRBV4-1,TGCGCCAGCAGCCAAGATGTAGCGGGAGGCGGTGACCAAGAGACCCAGTACTTC,CASSQDVAGGGDQETQYF
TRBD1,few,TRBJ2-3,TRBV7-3,TGTGCCAGCAGCACCGCTGGGACAGGGGTAACGCAGTATTTT,CASSTAGTGVTQYF
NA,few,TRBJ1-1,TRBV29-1,TGCAGCGTTGAAAGGCCGAGGAACACTGAAGCTTTCTTT,CSVERPRNTEAFF
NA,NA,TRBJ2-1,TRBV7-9,TGTGCCAGCAGCTTTTCTAGGACCTACAATGAGCAGTTCTTC,CASSFSRTYNEQFF
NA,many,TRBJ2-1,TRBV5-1,TGCGCCAGCAGCTCCGGGGGCAGAATATCGTTCTCCTACAATGAGCAGTTCTTC,CASSSGGRISFSYNEQFF
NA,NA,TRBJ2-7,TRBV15,TGTGCCACCAGCACCTCGGGCACCGGCTCCGAGCAGTACTTC,CATSTSGTGSEQYF
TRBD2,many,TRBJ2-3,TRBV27,TGTGCCAGCAGTTTCGGGGGGGGCCTCCAGGCTGTGAGCACAGATACGCAGTATTTT,CASSFGGGLQAVSTDTQYF
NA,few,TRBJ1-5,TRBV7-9,TGTGCCAGCAGCTTAGGTTCGTGGGGCAATCAGCCCCAGCATTTT,CASSLGSWGNQPQHF
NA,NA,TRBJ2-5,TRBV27,TGTGCCACCAGGGGGTTTGACGGGAGGGCCGGAGAGACCCAGTACTTC,CATRGFDGRAGETQYF
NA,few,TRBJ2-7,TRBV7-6,TGTGCCAGCAGCTTCGGGACGGCCTACGAGCAGTACTTC,CASSFGTAYEQYF
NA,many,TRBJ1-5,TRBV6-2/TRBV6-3,TGTGCCAGCAGTTACTCCGGGGACCATCAGCCCCAGCATTTT,CASSYSGDHQPQHF
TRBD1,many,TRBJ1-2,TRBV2,TGTGCCAGCAGGAGGACAGGGTTGGGCTATGGCTACACCTTC,CASRRTGLGYGYTF
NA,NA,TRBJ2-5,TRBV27,TGTGCCAGCAGTTTATCCCAGTACCAAGAGACCCAGTACTTC,CASSLSQYQETQYF
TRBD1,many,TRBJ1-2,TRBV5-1,TGCGCCAGCAGCGCAACCTGGGGACAGACCGGCTATGGCTACACCTTC,CASSATWGQTGYGYTF
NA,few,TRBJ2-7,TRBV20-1,TGCAGTGTTCAGATCTCCTACGAGCAGTACTTC,CSVQISYEQYF
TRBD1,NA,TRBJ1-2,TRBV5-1,TGCGCCAGCAGCTCCTGGGACCGGGACAGGCAAATAGGCTACACCTTC,CASSSWDRDRQIGYTF
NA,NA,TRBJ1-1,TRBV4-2,TGTGCCAGCAGCCACGGGGATAGTCAAGCTTTCTTT,CASSHGDSQAFF